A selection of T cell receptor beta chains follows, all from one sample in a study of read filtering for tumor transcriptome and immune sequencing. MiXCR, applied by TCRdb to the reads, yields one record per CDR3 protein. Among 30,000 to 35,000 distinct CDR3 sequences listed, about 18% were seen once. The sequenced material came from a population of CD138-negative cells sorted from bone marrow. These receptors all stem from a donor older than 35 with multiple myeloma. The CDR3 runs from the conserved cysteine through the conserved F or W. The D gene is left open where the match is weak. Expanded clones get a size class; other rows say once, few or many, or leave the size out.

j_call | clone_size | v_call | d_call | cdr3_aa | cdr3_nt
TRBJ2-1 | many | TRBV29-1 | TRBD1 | CSVDSLGQGNEQFF | TGCAGCGTCGACTCACTGGGACAGGGGAATGAGCAGTTCTTC
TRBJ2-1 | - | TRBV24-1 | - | CATSDLKSVHNEQFF | TGTGCCACCAGTGACCTGAAGAGCGTTCACAATGAGCAGTTCTTC
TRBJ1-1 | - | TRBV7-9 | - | CASCSSGPGEALF | TGTGCCAGCTGCTCTTCGGGACCGGGTGAAGCTCTCTTT
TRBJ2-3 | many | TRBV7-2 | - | CASHSSQSSPLWYNTQYF | TGTGCCAGCCACAGCTCGCAGTCGAGCCCCCTGTGGTATAATACGCAGTATTTT
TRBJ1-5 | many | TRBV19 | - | CASSIAGNQPQHF | TGTGCCAGTAGTATTGCAGGGAACCAGCCCCAGCATTTT
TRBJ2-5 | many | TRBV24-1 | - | CATSDSTPAGIEETQYF | TGTGCCACCAGTGACTCTACCCCGGCAGGTATCGAGGAGACCCAGTACTTC
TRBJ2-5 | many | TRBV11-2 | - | CASSFSYQETQYF | TGTGCCAGCAGCTTTTCGTACCAAGAGACCCAGTACTTC
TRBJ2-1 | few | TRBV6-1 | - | CASSEGISYNEQSF | TGTGCCAGCAGTGAAGGTATCTCCTACAATGAGCAGTCCTTC
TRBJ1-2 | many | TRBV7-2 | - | CASSLGFTSGYTF | TGTGCCAGCAGCTTAGGTTTTACATCTGGCTACACCTTC
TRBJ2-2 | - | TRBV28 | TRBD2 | CASSSPGTGGHTGELFF | TGTGCCAGCAGTTCCCCCGGGACGGGGGGTCATACCGGGGAGCTGTTTTTT
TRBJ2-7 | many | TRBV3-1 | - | CASSLMGYEQYF | TGTGCCAGCAGCCTCATGGGCTACGAGCAGTACTTC
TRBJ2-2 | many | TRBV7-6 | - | CASSLDPPGTNTGELFF | TGTGCCAGCAGCTTAGACCCGCCGGGGACTAACACCGGGGAGCTGTTTTTT
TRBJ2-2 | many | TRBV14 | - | CASSQLRGTDGELFF | TGTGCCAGCAGCCAACTAAGGGGCACTGACGGGGAGCTGTTTTTT
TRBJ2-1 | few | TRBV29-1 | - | CSVGTGVYNEQFF | TGCAGCGTTGGAACGGGAGTCTATAATGAGCAGTTCTTC
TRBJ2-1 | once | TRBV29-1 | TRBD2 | CSAGTTETLGSEQFF | TGCAGCGCAGGGACTACCGAAACGCTTGGCAGTGAGCAGTTCTTC
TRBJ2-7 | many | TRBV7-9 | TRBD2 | CASSPGLAGYEQYF | TGTGCCAGCAGCCCCGGACTAGCGGGTTACGAGCAGTACTTC
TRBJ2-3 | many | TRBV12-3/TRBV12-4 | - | CASSLTGAVDTQYF | TGTGCCAGCAGTTTAACGGGGGCCGTAGATACGCAGTATTTT
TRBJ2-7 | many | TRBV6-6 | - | CASRREGRPYEQYF | TGTGCCAGCAGACGTGAGGGACGACCCTACGAGCAGTACTTC
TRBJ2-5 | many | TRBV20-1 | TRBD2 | CSARSSGLQETQYF | TGCAGTGCTAGGAGTAGCGGGTTACAAGAGACCCAGTACTTC
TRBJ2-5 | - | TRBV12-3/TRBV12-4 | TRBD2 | CASSLARGLAGGRQETQYF | TGTGCCAGCAGTTTGGCCCGGGGACTAGCGGGAGGCCGCCAAGAGACCCAGTACTTC
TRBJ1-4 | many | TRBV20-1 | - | CSARREANEKLFF | TGCAGTGCTAGGAGGGAAGCTAATGAAAAACTGTTTTTT
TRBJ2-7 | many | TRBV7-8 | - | CAGSLGVDIYEQYF | TGTGCCGGCAGCTTAGGTGTGGACATATACGAGCAGTACTTC
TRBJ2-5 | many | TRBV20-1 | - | CSAASLQGPLQETQYF | TGCAGTGCTGCAAGTCTTCAGGGGCCTTTACAAGAGACCCAGTACTTC
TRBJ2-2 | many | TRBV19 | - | CASIHPTQTGELFF | TGTGCCAGTATCCATCCGACCCAGACCGGGGAGCTGTTTTTT
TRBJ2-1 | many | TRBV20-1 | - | CSARSGYDEQFF | TGCAGTGCTAGATCGGGGTACGATGAGCAGTTCTTC
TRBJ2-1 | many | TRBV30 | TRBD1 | CAWSVGQGRNEQFF | TGTGCCTGGAGTGTGGGACAGGGAAGAAATGAGCAGTTCTTC
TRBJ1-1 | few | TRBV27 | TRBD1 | CASSDDPTGYTEAFF | TGTGCCAGCAGCGATGACCCGACAGGGTACACTGAAGCTTTCTTT
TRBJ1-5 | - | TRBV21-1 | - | CASSCKGDRGPSNQPQHF | TGTGCCAGCAGTTGTAAGGGCGACAGGGGGCCCTCCAATCAGCCCCAGCATTTT
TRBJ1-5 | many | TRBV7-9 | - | CASSLAAPNQPQHF | TGTGCCAGCAGCTTAGCGGCCCCCAATCAGCCCCAGCATTTT
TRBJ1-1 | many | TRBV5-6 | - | CASSWGRGTEAFF | TGTGCCAGCAGCTGGGGGCGGGGCACTGAAGCTTTCTTT
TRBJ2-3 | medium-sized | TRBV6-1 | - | CASSDLSFRQTSTDTQYF | TGTGCCAGCAGTGACCTGTCGTTCCGGCAAACTAGCACAGATACGCAGTATTTT
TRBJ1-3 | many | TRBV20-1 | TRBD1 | CSALNRGTGNTIYF | TGCAGTGCTCTAAACAGGGGGACTGGAAACACCATATATTTT
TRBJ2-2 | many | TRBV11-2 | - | CASRIGVTGELFF | TGTGCCAGCAGGATCGGCGTGACCGGGGAGCTGTTTTTT